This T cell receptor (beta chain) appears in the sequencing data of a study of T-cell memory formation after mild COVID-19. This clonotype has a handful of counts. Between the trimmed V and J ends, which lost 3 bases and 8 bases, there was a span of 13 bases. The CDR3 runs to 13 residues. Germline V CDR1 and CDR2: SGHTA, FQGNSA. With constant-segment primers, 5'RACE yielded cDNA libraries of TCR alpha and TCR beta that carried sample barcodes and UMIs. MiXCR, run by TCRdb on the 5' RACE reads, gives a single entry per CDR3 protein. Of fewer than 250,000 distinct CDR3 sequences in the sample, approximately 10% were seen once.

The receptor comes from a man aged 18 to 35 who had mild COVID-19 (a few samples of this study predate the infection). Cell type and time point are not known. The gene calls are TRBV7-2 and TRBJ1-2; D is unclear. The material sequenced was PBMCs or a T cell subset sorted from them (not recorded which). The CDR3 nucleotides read TGTGCCAGCAGCTTTGAACCACTGGCGGGCTACACCTTC. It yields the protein CASSFEPLAGYTF.